What follows describes a single T cell receptor (beta chain). Looked up from germline, CDR1 is LGHNT and CDR2 is FRNRAP. J was trimmed by 3 bases and V by 6 bases; bases with no gene match: 10. The length of the CDR3 is 17 residues. This sample is drawn from a study of T cells in Graves' hyperthyroidism and ophthalmopathy. RNA transcripts gave rise to amplified TCR beta CDR3 regions. The TCR CDR3 was amplified in a first-round RT-PCR using the HTBI primer set. Via MiXCR, TCRdb re-called the multiplex PCR reads, giving one row per CDR3 protein. The data hold a few hundred thousand distinct CDR3 sequences, with about 17% observed a single time.

The chain recombines TRBV12-5 with TRBJ2-3, with 12 bases aligning to TRBD2. The sample consisted of blood. The clonotype comes from a woman aged 45-65 years with Graves' hyperthyroidism. The CDR3 here is CASGPPSGRAITDTQYF. The DNA for the CDR3 is TGTGCTAGTGGCCCCCCTAGCGGGAGGGCCATAACAGATACGCAGTATTTT.